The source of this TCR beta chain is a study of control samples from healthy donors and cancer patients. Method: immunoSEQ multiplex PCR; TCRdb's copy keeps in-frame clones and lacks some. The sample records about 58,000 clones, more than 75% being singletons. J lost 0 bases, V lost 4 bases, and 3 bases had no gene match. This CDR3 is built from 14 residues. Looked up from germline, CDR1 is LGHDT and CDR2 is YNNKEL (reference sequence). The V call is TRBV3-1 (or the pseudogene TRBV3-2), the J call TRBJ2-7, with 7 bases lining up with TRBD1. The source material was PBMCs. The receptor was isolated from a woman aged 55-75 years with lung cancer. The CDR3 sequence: CASSPGTASYEQYF. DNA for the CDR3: TGTGCCAGCAGCCCGGGGACAGCCTCCTACGAGCAGTACTTC.